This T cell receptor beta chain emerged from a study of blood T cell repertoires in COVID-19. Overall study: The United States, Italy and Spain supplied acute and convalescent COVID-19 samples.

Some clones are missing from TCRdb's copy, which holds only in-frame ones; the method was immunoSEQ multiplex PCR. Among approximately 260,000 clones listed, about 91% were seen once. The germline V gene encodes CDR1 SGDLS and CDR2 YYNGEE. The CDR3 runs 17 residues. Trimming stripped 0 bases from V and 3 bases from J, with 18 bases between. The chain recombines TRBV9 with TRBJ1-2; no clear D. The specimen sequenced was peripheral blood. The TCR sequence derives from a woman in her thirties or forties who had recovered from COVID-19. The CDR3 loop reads CASSVEEAGRRDYGYTF. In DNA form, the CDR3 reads TGTGCCAGCAGCGTAGAAGAGGCGGGGAGAAGGGACTATGGCTACACCTTC.